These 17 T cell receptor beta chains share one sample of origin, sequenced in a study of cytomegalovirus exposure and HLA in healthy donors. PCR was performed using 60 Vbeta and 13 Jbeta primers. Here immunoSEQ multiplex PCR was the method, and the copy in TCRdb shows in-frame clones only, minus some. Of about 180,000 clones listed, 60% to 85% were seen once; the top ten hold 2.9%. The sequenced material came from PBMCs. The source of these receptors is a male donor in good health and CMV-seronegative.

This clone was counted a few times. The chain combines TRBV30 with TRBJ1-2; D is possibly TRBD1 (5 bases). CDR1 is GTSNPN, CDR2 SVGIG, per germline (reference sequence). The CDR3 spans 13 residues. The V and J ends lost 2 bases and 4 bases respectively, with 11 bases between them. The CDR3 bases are TGTGCCTGGAGTACAGGCGTTCCCTATGGCTACACCTTC. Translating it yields CAWSTGVPYGYTF.

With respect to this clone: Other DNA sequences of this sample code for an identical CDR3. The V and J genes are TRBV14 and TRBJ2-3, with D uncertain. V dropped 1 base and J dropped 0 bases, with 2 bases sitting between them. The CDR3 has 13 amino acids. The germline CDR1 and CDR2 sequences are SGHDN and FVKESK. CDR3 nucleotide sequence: TGTGCCAGCAGCCAAGCAAGCACAGATACGCAGTATTTT. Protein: CASSQASTDTQYF.

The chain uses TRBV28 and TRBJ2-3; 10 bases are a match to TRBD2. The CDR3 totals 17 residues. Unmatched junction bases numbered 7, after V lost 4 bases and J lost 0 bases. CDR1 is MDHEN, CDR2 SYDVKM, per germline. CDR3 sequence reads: CASSSLAGASSTDTQYF. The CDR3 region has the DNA TGTGCCAGCAGTTCCCTAGCGGGAGCCTCTAGCACAGATACGCAGTATTTT.

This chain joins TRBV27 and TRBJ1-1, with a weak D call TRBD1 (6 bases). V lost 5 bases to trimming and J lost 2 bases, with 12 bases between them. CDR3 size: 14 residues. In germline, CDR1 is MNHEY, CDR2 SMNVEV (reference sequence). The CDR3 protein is CASSPGHRNTEAFF. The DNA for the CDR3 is TGTGCCAGCAGTCCGGGACACAGAAACACTGAAGCTTTCTTT.

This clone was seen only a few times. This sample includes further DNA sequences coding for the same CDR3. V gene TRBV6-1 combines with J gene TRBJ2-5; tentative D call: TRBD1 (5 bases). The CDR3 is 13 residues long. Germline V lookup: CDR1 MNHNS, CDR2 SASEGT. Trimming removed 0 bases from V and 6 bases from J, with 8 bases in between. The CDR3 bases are TGTGCCAGCAGTGAAGCAGGGGTAAAGACCCAGTACTTC. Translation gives CASSEAGVKTQYF.

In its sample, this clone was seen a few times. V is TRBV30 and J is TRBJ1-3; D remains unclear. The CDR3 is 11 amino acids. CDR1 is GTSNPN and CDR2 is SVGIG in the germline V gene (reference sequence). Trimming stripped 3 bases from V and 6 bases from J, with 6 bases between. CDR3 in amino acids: CAWSRKNTIYF. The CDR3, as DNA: TGTGCCTGGAGCAGAAAAAACACCATATATTTT.

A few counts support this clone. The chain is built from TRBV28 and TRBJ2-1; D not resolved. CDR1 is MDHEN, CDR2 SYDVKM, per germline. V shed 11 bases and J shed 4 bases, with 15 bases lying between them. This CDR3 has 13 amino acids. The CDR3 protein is CAFAPSGYNEQFF. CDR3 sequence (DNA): TGTGCCTTTGCCCCTAGTGGGTACAATGAGCAGTTCTTC.

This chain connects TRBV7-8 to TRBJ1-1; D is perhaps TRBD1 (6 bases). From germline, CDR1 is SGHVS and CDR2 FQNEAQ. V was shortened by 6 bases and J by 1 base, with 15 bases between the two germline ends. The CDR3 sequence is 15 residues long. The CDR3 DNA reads TGTGCCAGCAGTAGACCACAGGGTGGGAACACTGAAGCTTTCTTT. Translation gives CASSRPQGGNTEAFF.

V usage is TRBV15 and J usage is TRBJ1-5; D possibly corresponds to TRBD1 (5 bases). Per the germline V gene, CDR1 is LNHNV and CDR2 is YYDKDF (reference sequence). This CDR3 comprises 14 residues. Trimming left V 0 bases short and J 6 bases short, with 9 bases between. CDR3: CATSRDDGGQPQHF. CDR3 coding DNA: TGTGCCACCAGCAGAGATGACGGGGGTCAGCCCCAGCATTTT.

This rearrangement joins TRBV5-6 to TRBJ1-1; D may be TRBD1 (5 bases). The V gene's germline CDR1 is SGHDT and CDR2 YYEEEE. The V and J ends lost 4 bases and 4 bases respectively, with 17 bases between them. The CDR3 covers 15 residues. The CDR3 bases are TGTGCCAGCAGCAGGGCGGGGGGAGAGTTCACTGAAGCTTTCTTT. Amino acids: CASSRAGGEFTEAFF.

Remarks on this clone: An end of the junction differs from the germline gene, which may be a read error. CDR3 nucleotides: TGTTCCAGCAGCCAGGGGACAGATACGCAGTATTTT. Protein product: CSSSQGTDTQYF. The chain has TRBV7-9 and TRBJ2-3; perhaps TRBD1 as D (6 bases). From germline, CDR1 is SEHNR and CDR2 FQNEAQ (reference sequence). This CDR3 region has 12 residues.

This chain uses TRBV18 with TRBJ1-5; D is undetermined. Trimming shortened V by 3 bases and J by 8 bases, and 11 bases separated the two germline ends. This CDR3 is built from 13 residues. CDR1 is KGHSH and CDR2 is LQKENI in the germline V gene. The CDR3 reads CASSPGVKEPQHF. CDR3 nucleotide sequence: TGTGCCAGCTCACCCGGGGTTAAAGAGCCCCAGCATTTT.

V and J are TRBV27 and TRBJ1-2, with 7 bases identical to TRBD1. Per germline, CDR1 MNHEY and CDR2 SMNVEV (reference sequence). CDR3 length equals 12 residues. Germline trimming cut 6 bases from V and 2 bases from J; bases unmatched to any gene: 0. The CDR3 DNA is TGTGCCAGCAGGACAGGGAACTATGGCTACACCTTC. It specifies CASRTGNYGYTF.

This CDR3 is CASSQRGFRQETQYF. As DNA, the CDR3 is TGTGCCAGCAGCCAAAGAGGGTTCAGGCAAGAGACCCAGTACTTC. This chain uses TRBV14 with TRBJ2-5, with D perhaps matching TRBD2 (5 bases). V was pared by 2 bases and J by 2 bases, with 12 bases between. CDR1 is SGHDN, CDR2 FVKESK, per germline. The CDR3 extends over 15 amino acids. Drawing the rest from reference TRBV14 and TRBJ2-5, the complete variable domain is EAGVTQFPSHSVIEKGQTVTLRCDPISGHDNLYWYRRVMGKEIKFLLHFVKESKQDESGMPNNRFLAERTGGTYSTLKVQPAELEDSGVYFCASSQRGFRQETQYFGPGTRLLVL.

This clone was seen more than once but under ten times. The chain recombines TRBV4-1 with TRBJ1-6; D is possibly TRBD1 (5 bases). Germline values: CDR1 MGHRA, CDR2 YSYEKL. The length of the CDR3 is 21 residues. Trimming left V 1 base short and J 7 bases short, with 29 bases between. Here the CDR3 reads CASSQVQELSPSLYRNSPLHF. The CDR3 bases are TGCGCCAGCAGCCAAGTACAGGAGCTCTCCCCGTCACTATATAGGAATTCACCCCTCCACTTT.

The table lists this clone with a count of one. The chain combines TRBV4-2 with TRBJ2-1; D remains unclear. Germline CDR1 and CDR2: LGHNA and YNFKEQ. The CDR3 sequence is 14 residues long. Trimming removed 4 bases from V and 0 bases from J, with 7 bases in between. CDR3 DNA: TGTGCCAGCAGCCCGGAGAGCTCCTACAATGAGCAGTTCTTC. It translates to CASSPESSYNEQFF.

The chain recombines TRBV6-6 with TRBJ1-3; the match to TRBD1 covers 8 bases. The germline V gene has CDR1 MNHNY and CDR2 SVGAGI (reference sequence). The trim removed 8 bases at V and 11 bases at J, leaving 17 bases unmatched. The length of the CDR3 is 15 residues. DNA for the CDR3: TGTGCCAGCCGATCCGGACAGGGTTCCGCGGAGGCCATATATTTT. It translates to CASRSGQGSAEAIYF.